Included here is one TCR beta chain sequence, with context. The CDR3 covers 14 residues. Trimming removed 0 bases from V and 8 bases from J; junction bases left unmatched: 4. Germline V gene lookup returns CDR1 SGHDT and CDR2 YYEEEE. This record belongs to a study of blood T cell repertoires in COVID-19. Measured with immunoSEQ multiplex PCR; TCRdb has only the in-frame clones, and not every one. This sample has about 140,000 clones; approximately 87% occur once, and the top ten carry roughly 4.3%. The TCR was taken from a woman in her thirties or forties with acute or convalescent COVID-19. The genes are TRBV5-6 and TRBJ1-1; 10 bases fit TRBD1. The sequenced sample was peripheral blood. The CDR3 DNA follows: TGTGCCAGCAGCTTGGGACAGGGGGCGCGGGAAGCTTTCTTT. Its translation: CASSLGQGAREAFF.